These T cell receptor beta chains were read from a single sample in a study of CD8+CD57+ T cells in acquired aplastic anemia. MiXCR, applied by TCRdb to the reads, yields one record per CDR3 protein. The top ten clones hold around a tenth of a sample with approximately 190,000 distinct CDR3 sequences, around 45% of them seen once. The sample taken for sequencing was sorted CD4+, CD8+, or CD8+CD57+ T cells (not recorded which) from PBMCs. The receptors were gathered from a human donor with aplastic anemia. CDR3s include the opening cysteine and the closing phenylalanine or tryptophan. D genes are given only for firm matches. Clone sizes are given selectively: once, few, many, or a class where the clone is expanded.

>-|TRBJ2-2|-|TRBV6-5
CASSYVPGELFF
TGTGCCAGCAGTTACGTTCCCGGGGAGCTGTTTTTT
>many|TRBJ2-5|-|TRBV3-1
CASSHGWEETQYF
TGTGCCAGCAGCCATGGGTGGGAAGAGACCCAGTACTTC
>-|TRBJ1-6|TRBD1|TRBV2
CASSGQGGLPLHF
TGTGCCAGCAGTGGACAGGGGGGTTTACCCCTCCACTTT
>-|TRBJ1-5|-|TRBV4-3
CASSQEGGGRGQHF
TGCGCCAGCAGCCAAGAAGGGGGAGGCCGAGGCCAGCATTTT
>many|TRBJ2-1|-|TRBV5-1
CASSVALSSYNEQFF
TGCGCCAGCAGCGTAGCGTTAAGCTCCTACAATGAGCAGTTCTTC
>many|TRBJ1-4|-|TRBV13
CASSLEGNNEKLFF
TGTGCCAGCAGCTTAGAAGGAAATAATGAAAAACTGTTTTTT
>-|TRBJ2-5|TRBD2|TRBV7-2
CASSLVTGTSTSQYF
TGTGCCAGCAGCTTAGTCACCGGGACTAGTACGTCCCAGTACTTC
>-|TRBJ1-6|-|TRBV2
CASREAPFAPLHF
TGTGCCAGCAGAGAAGCCCCGTTTGCACCCCTCCACTTT
>-|TRBJ1-1|TRBD1|TRBV15
CATSRGQGTEAFF
TGTGCCACCAGCAGAGGACAGGGCACTGAAGCTTTCTTT
>-|TRBJ1-1|-|TRBV19
CASSTRTAMNTEAFF
TGTGCCAGTAGTACCAGGACCGCTATGAACACTGAAGCTTTCTTT
>-|TRBJ1-6|-|TRBV7-9
CASSLEESPLHF
TGTGCCAGCAGCTTAGAGGAATCACCCCTCCACTTT
>-|TRBJ2-7|TRBD2|TRBV15
CATCRETGTSEQYF
TGTGCCACCTGCAGAGAGACCGGGACTAGCGAGCAGTACTTC
>many|TRBJ2-2|TRBD1|TRBV10-3
CAIGTGSGTGELFF
TGTGCCATCGGGACAGGGTCAGGGACCGGGGAGCTGTTTTTT
>many|TRBJ2-3|-|TRBV5-1
CASSWTPSDRTDTQYF
TGCGCCAGCAGCTGGACACCCTCGGATCGCACAGATACGCAGTATTTT
>-|TRBJ1-6|-|TRBV28
CASSTQGTLHF
TGTGCCAGCAGCACTCAAGGAACCCTCCACTTT
>-|TRBJ1-2|-|TRBV5-4
CASSLDGSYTF
TGTGCCAGCAGCTTGGACGGCAGCTACACCTTC
>many|TRBJ2-7|TRBD1|TRBV6-2/TRBV6-3
CASSYWTGGASYEQYF
TGTGCCAGCAGTTACTGGACAGGGGGCGCTTCCTACGAGCAGTACTTC
>-|TRBJ2-7|TRBD1|TRBV29-1
CSVQVGTVSYEQYF
TGCAGCGTCCAAGTAGGGACAGTGAGCTACGAGCAGTACTTC
>-|TRBJ2-7|-|TRBV5-1
CASSREGNYEQYF
TGCGCCAGCAGCAGGGAAGGGAACTACGAGCAGTACTTC
>-|TRBJ1-1|-|TRBV10-3
CAISGGGEAFF
TGTGCCATCAGTGGCGGGGGTGAAGCTTTCTTT
>-|TRBJ1-2|-|TRBV11-1
CASSLTRSGRPTGYGYTF
TGTGCCAGCAGCTTAACCCGTAGTGGCCGTCCTACCGGCTATGGCTACACCTTC
>-|TRBJ2-1|-|TRBV6-2/TRBV6-3
CASKRNSYNEQFF
TGTGCCAGCAAGCGGAACTCCTACAATGAGCAGTTCTTC
>-|TRBJ2-2|-|TRBV24-1
CATSDSGLNTGELFF
TGTGCCACCAGTGATTCCGGGCTTAACACCGGGGAGCTGTTTTTT
>many|TRBJ2-7|TRBD2|TRBV11-3
CASSGLAPYEQYF
TGTGCCAGCAGTGGACTAGCGCCCTACGAGCAGTACTTC
>-|TRBJ2-5|TRBD2|TRBV7-3
CASSLVRAGEDTQYF
TGTGCCAGCAGCTTAGTCCGAGCGGGAGAAGACACCCAGTACTTC
>-|TRBJ1-5|TRBD1|TRBV19
CASSFGQVLYQPQHF
TGTGCCAGTAGTTTTGGACAGGTTCTATATCAGCCCCAGCATTTT
>-|TRBJ2-5|-|TRBV7-2
CASSLVRRETQYF
TGTGCCAGCAGCTTGGTTAGGCGGGAGACCCAGTACTTC
>-|TRBJ1-2|TRBD1|TRBV10-3
CAISDTDREGGYTF
TGTGCCATCAGTGATACCGACAGGGAAGGTGGCTACACCTTC
>many|TRBJ1-1|-|TRBV5-1
CASSLRRGTEAFF
TGCGCCAGCAGCTTGCGGCGGGGCACTGAAGCTTTCTTT
>-|TRBJ2-1|-|TRBV19
CASSILHNEQFF
TGTGCCAGTAGTATATTACACAATGAGCAGTTCTTC
>-|TRBJ2-7|-|TRBV7-2
CASSPGRPYEQYF
TGTGCCAGCAGCCCCGGCAGGCCCTACGAGCAGTACTTC
>few|TRBJ2-5|-|TRBV20-1
CSASRGIQETQYF
TGCAGTGCTAGCCGGGGGATACAAGAGACCCAGTACTTC
>-|TRBJ2-7|-|TRBV10-3
CAISVGRDTGQYF
TGTGCCATCAGTGTTGGCAGGGACACCGGGCAGTACTTC
>-|TRBJ1-2|-|TRBV27
CASSLMGQGGYTF
TGTGCCAGCAGTCTCATGGGGCAAGGTGGCTACACCTTC
>many|TRBJ2-3|-|TRBV9
CASSVDVGSTDTQYF
TGTGCCAGCAGCGTAGATGTCGGGAGCACAGATACGCAGTATTTT
>many|TRBJ2-6|-|TRBV12-5
CASGLGGSGANVLTF
TGTGCTAGTGGTTTGGGAGGCTCTGGGGCCAACGTCCTGACTTTC
>many|TRBJ1-1|-|TRBV20-1
CSARFERQAHGGGTEAFF
TGCAGTGCCCGATTCGAAAGACAGGCCCACGGGGGGGGCACTGAAGCTTTCTTT
>-|TRBJ1-1|-|TRBV19
CASIRGTENTEAFF
TGTGCCAGTATCCGAGGGACGGAGAACACTGAAGCTTTCTTT
>many|TRBJ1-5|-|TRBV5-1
CASSRDSNQPQHF
TGCGCCAGCAGCCGGGACAGCAATCAGCCCCAGCATTTT
>-|TRBJ2-2|TRBD1|TRBV20-1
CSARGRDRYTGELFF
TGCAGTGCTAGAGGAAGGGACAGGTACACCGGGGAGCTGTTTTTT
>-|TRBJ2-2|-|TRBV12-3/TRBV12-4
CASSLDTHTGELFF
TGTGCCAGCAGTTTGGACACCCACACCGGGGAGCTGTTTTTT
>-|TRBJ2-7|-|TRBV29-1
CSVGAGQLSEQYF
TGCAGCGTTGGTGCCGGACAGCTCTCCGAGCAGTACTTC
>-|TRBJ1-2|-|TRBV2
CASSATAQIANYGYTF
TGTGCCAGCAGTGCGACAGCTCAGATAGCTAACTATGGCTACACCTTC
>-|TRBJ2-7|-|TRBV5-1
CASSWAVSYEQYF
TGCGCCAGCAGCTGGGCGGTCTCCTACGAGCAGTACTTC